These T cell receptor beta chains were read from a single sample in a study of identical twins. Using its own MiXCR run on the 5' RACE reads, TCRdb lists one record per CDR3 protein. The sample consists of 690,000 or so distinct CDR3 sequences, around 6% of them appearing once. Input material: naive T cells sorted from blood. The origin of the receptors is a man between 18 and 29 years old in good health. CDR3s include the opening cysteine and the closing phenylalanine or tryptophan. Fields, in order: D gene, J gene, V gene, clone size, CDR3 DNA, CDR3 protein. The D gene is left open where the match is weak. Size is stated for part of the rows, as once, few or many counts, or as a class when the clone is expanded.

NA	TRBJ2-1	TRBV5-1	NA	TGCGCCAGCAGCCCGTCACTAGCTTGGGACAATGAGCAGTTCTTC	CASSPSLAWDNEQFF
TRBD1	TRBJ2-1	TRBV15	NA	TGTGCCACCAGCAGGTACCGGGACAGGGGCAACAATGAGCAGTTCTTC	CATSRYRDRGNNEQFF
NA	TRBJ2-5	TRBV21-1	NA	TGTGCCAGCAGCAAGGAAGTTTGGGGGGAGACCCAGTACTTC	CASSKEVWGETQYF
TRBD1	TRBJ2-2	TRBV29-1	NA	TGCAGCGTTAAGACAGGGCCCACCGGGGAGCTGTTTTTT	CSVKTGPTGELFF
NA	TRBJ2-3	TRBV11-1	NA	TGTGCCAGCAGCTTGACTATTGATACGCAGTATTTT	CASSLTIDTQYF
TRBD2	TRBJ2-1	TRBV7-8	NA	TGTGCCAGCAGCTTGAGCGGGAGGTCGATTTACAATGAGCAGTTCTTC	CASSLSGRSIYNEQFF
NA	TRBJ1-6	TRBV20-1	few	TGCAGTGCTAGAGATATCGCCCCGGACACGTACTATAATTCACCCCTCCACTTT	CSARDIAPDTYYNSPLHF
TRBD2	TRBJ2-2	TRBV6-1	NA	TGTGCCAGCACTCCCCGAGCGGGACTAGCGGGCGCCGGGGAGCTGTTTTTT	CASTPRAGLAGAGELFF
NA	TRBJ1-6	TRBV4-1	NA	TGCGCCAGCAGAGACACCGGAGCGGGCGGGAGCTCACCCCTCCACTTT	CASRDTGAGGSSPLHF
NA	TRBJ1-2	TRBV21-1	many	TGTGCCAGCAGCTACGAACCTTCGGGGTATGGCTACACCTTC	CASSYEPSGYGYTF
TRBD2	TRBJ2-3	TRBV2	few	TGTGCCAGCAGTCGACTAGCGGGAGTACCCACAGATACGCAGTATTTT	CASSRLAGVPTDTQYF
TRBD2	TRBJ2-2	TRBV11-2	NA	TGTGCCAGCAGCTTAGATCCCGCGGGAGTCCGAAGAACCGGGGAGCTGTTTTTT	CASSLDPAGVRRTGELFF
NA	TRBJ2-1	TRBV29-1	many	TGCAGCGTTGATCAGCTGGGAAAAATTATGCAGTTCTTC	CSVDQLGKIMQFF
NA	TRBJ2-7	TRBV7-2	NA	TGTGCCAGCAGCTTAGGGAGGGGACCCCGCGTGCAGTACTTC	CASSLGRGPRVQYF
TRBD1	TRBJ2-7	TRBV29-1	NA	TGCAGCCTCCGACAGGGGGCTGAGCAGTACTTC	CSLRQGAEQYF
NA	TRBJ2-2	TRBV7-7	few	TGTGCCAGCAGCCAAGGGCCAACGGGGTACACCGGGGAGCTGTTTTTT	CASSQGPTGYTGELFF
NA	TRBJ2-1	TRBV7-9	many	TGTGCCAGCAGCTTCGGGGCGGGCAATGAGCAGTTCTTC	CASSFGAGNEQFF
NA	TRBJ1-1	TRBV7-9	few	TGTGCCAGCAGCTTTTATGGAGCGGCGAACACTGAAGCTTTCTTT	CASSFYGAANTEAFF
TRBD2	TRBJ2-1	TRBV15	many	TGTGCCACCAGCAGAGAGAGCGGGAGCCTCTACAATGAGCAGTTCTTC	CATSRESGSLYNEQFF
NA	TRBJ2-1	TRBV11-1	NA	TGTGCCAGCAGCTTATTAGGCCTACGGCCTTATGATGAGCAGTTCTTC	CASSLLGLRPYDEQFF
NA	TRBJ2-1	TRBV11-1	few	TGTGCCAGCAGCTTCAGTCTAGCCAGCACAAGGGTGCCCTACAATGAGCAGTTCTTC	CASSFSLASTRVPYNEQFF
NA	TRBJ2-5	TRBV29-1	many	TGCAGCGTTGGATATGGGGAGATGGAGACCCAGTACTTC	CSVGYGEMETQYF
TRBD1	TRBJ1-3	TRBV12-3/TRBV12-4	NA	TGTGCCAGCAGCCCGGGGACAGGCGACTCTGGAAACACCATATATTTT	CASSPGTGDSGNTIYF
TRBD2	TRBJ2-1	TRBV7-8	many	TGTGCCAGCAGCTTAGTAGCGGGAGTAAATGAGCAGTTCTTC	CASSLVAGVNEQFF
NA	TRBJ2-3	TRBV11-2	many	TGTGCCAGCAGCTTAAAGTACGTAGATACGCAGTATTTT	CASSLKYVDTQYF
NA	TRBJ2-1	TRBV28	many	TGTGCCAGCAGGTGGGACATAAATGAGCAGTTCTTC	CASRWDINEQFF
TRBD2	TRBJ2-3	TRBV20-1	many	TGCAGTGCTAGAGGGCTAGCGGGAGGCAATAGCACAGATACGCAGTATTTT	CSARGLAGGNSTDTQYF
NA	TRBJ1-5	TRBV28	many	TGTGCCAGCAGTTTATCAGGGGATGACAATCAGCCCCAGCATTTT	CASSLSGDDNQPQHF
NA	TRBJ1-3	TRBV7-2	many	TGTGCCAGCAGCAGGAGCCCGGACGCTGGAAACACCATATATTTT	CASSRSPDAGNTIYF
TRBD2	TRBJ2-1	TRBV20-1	many	TGCAGTGCTAGACACACCCTCGACGGGAGGGTGCAGTTCTTC	CSARHTLDGRVQFF
TRBD2	TRBJ2-3	TRBV29-1	NA	TGCAGCGTCAGACTAGCGTCGGGCACAGATACGCAGTATTTT	CSVRLASGTDTQYF
NA	TRBJ2-1	TRBV27	few	TGTGCCAGCAGCCCCGGGACAACCCACAATGAGCAGTTCTTC	CASSPGTTHNEQFF
TRBD2	TRBJ2-7	TRBV27	many	TGTGCCAGCAGTACTGGGACTAGCGGGACTTACGAGCAGTACTTC	CASSTGTSGTYEQYF
NA	TRBJ2-2	TRBV20-1	few	TGCAGTGCTGGGCCGATGGGATCCGGGGAGCTGTTTTTT	CSAGPMGSGELFF
TRBD1	TRBJ2-2	TRBV10-3	many	TGTGCCATCAGTGCCCAAGTTCCCGGGACAGTCACCGGGGAGCTGTTTTTT	CAISAQVPGTVTGELFF
TRBD1	TRBJ1-2	TRBV12-3/TRBV12-4	NA	TGTGCCAGCAGCCCCACGACAGGGGTGTTCTATGGCTACACCTTC	CASSPTTGVFYGYTF
TRBD1	TRBJ1-5	TRBV2	few	TGTGCCAGCAGTAAGACAGGGCGAAATCAGCCCCAGCATTTT	CASSKTGRNQPQHF
NA	TRBJ2-7	TRBV7-9	NA	TGTGCCAGCAGCTTCCTAAGACCCCCCTACGAGCAGTACTTC	CASSFLRPPYEQYF
TRBD2	TRBJ2-7	TRBV12-3/TRBV12-4	few	TGTGCCAGCAGTTTTGGGGGGATAGCGGGAGGATACGAGCAGTACTTC	CASSFGGIAGGYEQYF
NA	TRBJ1-2	TRBV6-6	NA	TGTGCCAGCAGCTCCCCGGGGGCGGGGGGCTACACCTTC	CASSSPGAGGYTF
TRBD1	TRBJ2-7	TRBV2	NA	TGTGCCACCCAGGGGGCCTCCTACGAGCAGTACTTC	CATQGASYEQYF
NA	TRBJ2-5	TRBV5-1	NA	TGCGCCAGCAGCTTGGGCGTCCAGGGTAACCAAGAGACCCAGTACTTC	CASSLGVQGNQETQYF
TRBD1	TRBJ1-5	TRBV27	many	TGTGCCAGCAGTTTACTAGGGACAGGGGGCAGGGTATTCAATCAGCCCCAGCATTTT	CASSLLGTGGRVFNQPQHF
NA	TRBJ2-1	TRBV5-1	few	TGCGCCAGCAGCTTGGGGACTTCCAGTGAGCAGTTCTTC	CASSLGTSSEQFF
NA	TRBJ2-7	TRBV7-2	many	TGTGCCAGCAGCTTACAAGGGACCGCCGGGGCTAGCTTCCTGTACTTC	CASSLQGTAGASFLYF
TRBD2	TRBJ2-3	TRBV24-1	many	TGTGCCACCCGGACTAGTAAAAGCACAGATACGCAGTATTTT	CATRTSKSTDTQYF
TRBD2	TRBJ2-1	TRBV28	NA	TGTGCCAGCCGCGGGAGGGCGGCTTACAATGAGCAGTTCTTC	CASRGRAAYNEQFF
TRBD2	TRBJ2-3	TRBV7-2	NA	TGTGCCAGCAGCCCTCGACTAGCGGGTTACACAGATACGCAGTATTTT	CASSPRLAGYTDTQYF